The T cell receptor (beta chain) described here comes from a study of T cells after yellow fever vaccination (dated by TCRdb to about 2019). Regarding the research as a whole: The SMART-Seq v4 Ultra Low Input RNA kit was used to prepare libraries from fractions with low cell numbers. Blood was drawn at multiple timepoints before and after primary and secondary immunization, with bulk PBMC replicates and cell subsets isolated. Bulk TCR alpha and beta repertoires were sequenced longitudinally to track T-cell clones before and after primary and booster YFV17D yellow fever vaccination. Two healthy male donors, one aged 18 to 29 and one aged 30 to 39 years, were included in the cohort. Overall study results and their limits: Compared with the primary T-cell response, the secondary T-cell response was faster but weaker, reaching its peak on day 5 rather than on day 15. FACS-sorted repertoires could contain abundant contaminating clonotypes from the bulk population, so computational filtering was required. The study included only two donors, which limits how far the findings can be generalized. After the booster, most of the clones that had expanded following primary vaccination were detected again (around 95% of CD4 and 85% to 90% of CD8), which suggests that memory was broadly maintained. A small fraction of clonotypes showed up in both the CD4 and CD8 compartments, probably as a result of convergent recombination.

This clonotype was counted a few times. Its antigen remains unidentified. No much larger clone exists at a distance of one base, and base qualities are not known. Ends trimmed: V by 6 bases, J by 4 bases; bases unmatched to a gene: 16. The CDR3 holds 17 amino acids from the cysteine to the phenylalanine. The retained sequence is limited to the CDR3, 51 bases, with the frame set at the first base. Taken from the germline V gene, the CDR1 and CDR2 loops are SGHTA and FQGNSA. What this sample's treatment or condition label stands for: live attenuated yellow fever vaccine strain. A standard Ficoll-Paque protocol was used to isolate PBMCs from peripheral blood. Dynabeads CD4 and CD8 positive selection kits were used to isolate the CD4 and CD8 T-cell fractions. TriZol was used to extract RNA from bulk PBMCs, from CD4 and CD8 fractions, and from dextramer-positive and dextramer-negative fractions. TCR cDNA was synthesized by 5'RACE template switching, which introduced a universal primer site and unique molecular identifiers. Priming for cDNA synthesis came from both the TCR alpha and TCR beta constant segments. Libraries were amplified in two PCR steps, with sample barcodes and sequencing adapters added in the second step. Libraries were sequenced on Illumina HiSeq 2500 (2x100 bp) or NovaSeq (2x150 bp). On the authors' methods: Demultiplexing of reads and collapsing into UMI consensus sequences were performed with MIGEC, and V(D)J alignment was carried out with MiXCR. Clonotypes responding to the vaccine were identified with edgeR on replicate PBMC samples, with the criteria of FDR below 0.01 and a log2 fold change above 5 up to day 15. Each bulk clonotype received a CD4 or CD8 identity based on whether the sequenced CD4 or CD8 repertoire contained that clonotype at higher abundance. The public reads were reprocessed in TCRdb via fastp at Q25 and MiXCR, keeping in-frame beta chains. Merged by CDR3 protein, the rows form single entries marked with the most common genes and DNA. The V and J calls were not made by the authors but by TCRdb's processing. The sample table shows some 73,000 distinct CDR3 sequences, and about 7.7% are seen once. Around 38% of the sample is in the top ten clones.

The sequenced sample was CD8+ T cells sorted from PBMCs, obtained on the day of the yellow fever booster vaccination. The chain was built from TRBV7-2 and TRBJ1-2; a stretch of 8 junction bases matches TRBD1. The sequence came from a man aged 25 to 40 who received the YFV17D yellow fever vaccine. CDR3 sequence: CASSTSLLGTGLYGYTF. The nucleotides read TGTGCCAGCAGTACATCTCTGTTGGGGACAGGTCTCTATGGCTACACCTTC.